This entry features one T cell receptor (beta chain) sequence. The data stem from a study of T cell responses to AZD1222 COVID-19 vaccine. Germline V CDR1 and CDR2: ENHRY, SYGVKD. The ends were cut back, 10 bases at V and 4 bases at J, with 13 bases in the middle. This CDR3 is built from 12 residues. Some clones are missing from TCRdb's copy, which holds only in-frame ones; the method was immunoSEQ multiplex PCR. The sample includes roughly 180,000 clones, roughly nine tenths of them seen just once. Sequencing used peripheral blood, obtained 28 days after the second AZD1222 dose. The chain recombines TRBV10-3 with TRBJ2-5; maybe TRBD2 (7 bases). This receptor was identified in an adult who received the AZD1222 COVID-19 vaccine. The DNA of the CDR3 is TGTGCCACGCACAGGGAGGGAGAGACCCAGTACTTC. As protein: CATHREGETQYF.